These 19 T cell receptor beta chains came from one sample sequenced in a study of vaccination and CD4 T cells after COVID-19. Sequenced with the Oncomine TCR Beta short-read assay was DNA taken from cultured CD4+ T cells. Each CDR3 protein is one row after TCRdb ran MiXCR on the PCR reads. The sample contains thousands of distinct CDR3 sequences, 25% to 30% of which appear only once. Their specific antigens are unknown. The treatment is: approximately 11-day PBMC culture with coronavirus spike peptide pools or control peptides (ViraFEST assay). The sample consisted of CD4+ T cells from blood, cultured in vitro, taken after SARS-CoV-2 vaccination. The source of these receptors is a human donor who had recovered from COVID-19.

This clonotype was picked up a small number of times. V and J are TRBV7-2 and TRBJ2-1; D gene uncertain. CDR1 SGHTA and CDR2 FQGNSA come from the germline V gene. The CDR3 length is 15 residues. V lost 1 base and J lost 6, with 13 bases in between. CDR3 sequence reads: CASSLGGTVANEQFF. Here the CDR3 DNA reads TGTGCCAGCAGCTTAGGAGGAACAGTGGCCAATGAGCAGTTCTTC.

This chain's CDR3 is CASSSAGGRGRANEQFF. The CDR3 DNA reads as TGTGCCAGCAGCTCCGCGGGAGGGCGGGGGAGAGCCAATGAGCAGTTCTTC. The chain employs TRBV7-8 and TRBJ2-1; the match to TRBD2 covers 9 bases. Unmatched junction bases numbered 13, after V lost 4 bases and J lost 6 bases. This CDR3 is 17 amino acids long. CDR1 is SGHVS, CDR2 FQNEAQ, per germline.

There are a few counts of this clonotype. The rearrangement joins TRBV7-2 to TRBJ2-7, with D possibly being TRBD1 or TRBD2 (6 bases each). This CDR3 is 15 amino acids long. With 0 bases removed from V and 4 bases from J, the gap between germline ends came to 13 bases. Germline CDR1 and CDR2: SGHTA and FQGNSA. The CDR3 region has the DNA TGTGCCAGCAGCTTAGCGCACACGGGGGCATACGAGCAGTACTTC. Its protein is CASSLAHTGAYEQYF.

As concerns this clonotype: A far more abundant clone sits one base away, making this likely a read error. The genes are TRBV6-4 and TRBJ2-1, with D maybe TRBD2 (5 bases). The CDR3 has 14 amino acids. From germline, CDR1 is MRHNA and CDR2 SNTAGT. The CDR3 region is CASRDYGPCNEQFF. CDR3 nucleotides: TGTGCCAGCAGAGACTACGGACCGTGCAATGAGCAGTTCTTC.

This clonotype is medium-sized by share. This chain connects TRBV20-1 to TRBJ1-2; no clear D. CDR1 is DFQATT, CDR2 SNEGSKA, per germline (reference sequence). The CDR3 extends over 14 amino acids. V was pared by 6 bases and J by 5 bases, with 19 bases between. This chain's CDR3 is CSAPNRVPSYGYTF. In nucleotides, the CDR3 is TGCAGTGCCCCTAATAGGGTCCCCTCTTATGGCTACACCTTC.

V usage is TRBV7-9 and J usage is TRBJ1-1; possibly TRBD1 for D (5 bases). Germline V gene data show CDR1 as SEHNR and CDR2 as FQNEAQ (reference sequence). V lost 5 bases to trimming and J lost 3 bases, with 13 bases between them. The CDR3 runs to 14 residues. The CDR3 here is CASSPDGGYTEAFF. The CDR3 coding sequence is TGTGCCAGCAGCCCCGATGGGGGATACACTGAAGCTTTCTTT.

This clonotype qualifies as medium-sized. The chain joins TRBV28 to TRBJ2-7, with D perhaps TRBD1 (6 bases). V lost 6 bases and J 2 bases, leaving 17 bases between the germline ends. The CDR3 has 15 residues. CDR1 MDHEN and CDR2 SYDVKM come from the germline V gene. CDR3 sequence: CASSPPGDKAYEQYF. DNA of the CDR3: TGTGCCAGCAGCCCCCCCGGGGACAAGGCCTACGAGCAGTACTTC. The full variable domain, its missing parts supplied by reference TRBV28 and TRBJ2-7, is DVKVTQSSRYLVKRTGEKVFLECVQDMDHENMFWYRQDPGLGLRLIYFSYDVKMKEKGDIPEGYSVSREKKERFSLILESASTNQTSMYLCASSPPGDKAYEQYFGPGTRLTVT.

This clonotype is judged medium-sized. The gene calls are TRBV20-1 and TRBJ2-5; no reliable D call. Germline CDR1 and CDR2: DFQATT and SNEGSKA (reference sequence). V lost 3 bases, J lost 1 base, and 9 bases lay in between. The CDR3 extends over 13 amino acids. In DNA, the CDR3 is TGCAGTGCTAGGGTATGGCCCCAAGAGACCCAGTACTTC. As protein: CSARVWPQETQYF.

There are a few counts of this clonotype. The genes are TRBV29-1 and TRBJ2-7, with 9 bases aligning to TRBD1. The CDR3 totals 14 residues. Germline CDR1 reads SQVTM; CDR2 reads ANQGSEA. Unmatched junction bases numbered 9, after V lost 2 bases and J lost 7 bases. The CDR3 spells CSVERGGQGNEQYF. The CDR3 DNA reads TGCAGCGTTGAAAGGGGTGGACAGGGGAATGAGCAGTACTTC.

The sample holds a few counts of this clonotype. This chain uses TRBV20-1 with TRBJ1-2; D is possibly TRBD1 (5 bases). The CDR3 totals 15 residues. The ends were cut back, 0 bases at V and 2 bases at J, with 13 bases in the middle. Germline CDR1 is DFQATT and CDR2 is SNEGSKA (reference sequence). The CDR3 nucleotides read TGCAGTGCTAGAGAAAGACAGCGGGGCAACTATGGCTACACCTTC. Translated: CSARERQRGNYGYTF.

This clonotype has a handful of counts. V gene TRBV5-8 combines with J gene TRBJ1-2, with 8 bases aligning to TRBD1. Per the germline V gene, CDR1 is SGHTS and CDR2 is YDEGEE. The ends lost 5 bases at V and 4 bases at J; junction bases unmatched: 7. The CDR3 sequence is 14 residues long. CDR3 in amino acids: CASSSGQGLYGYTF. CDR3 in DNA: TGTGCCAGCAGTTCCGGACAGGGTCTCTATGGCTACACCTTC.

This clonotype has just a few counts. The chain has TRBV24-1 and TRBJ1-5, with D perhaps TRBD1 (5 bases). CDR1 is KGHDR, CDR2 SFDVKD, per germline. The V and J ends lost 9 bases and 10 bases respectively, with 18 bases between them. CDR3 length: 13 amino acids. CDR3 residues: CATRGTALGPQHF. The CDR3, as DNA: TGTGCCACCCGAGGGACGGCGTTAGGACCCCAGCATTTT.

Judged by abundance, this clonotype is large. The chain joins TRBV7-7 to TRBJ2-1, with 7 nucleotides matching TRBD1. Germline V gene sequence: CDR1 SSHAT, CDR2 FNYEAQ (reference sequence). The CDR3 runs to 13 residues. The junction had 2 bases not matched to a gene; V was cut back by 5 bases and J by 4 bases. The chain's CDR3 is CASSRDRYNEQFF. CDR3 nucleotide sequence: TGTGCCAGCAGCCGGGACAGATACAATGAGCAGTTCTTC.

By share, this clonotype ranks as medium-sized. The chain uses TRBV20-1 and TRBJ2-5, with D possibly being TRBD1 (7 bases). The CDR3 is 14 amino acids. CDR1 DFQATT and CDR2 SNEGSKA come from the germline V gene (reference sequence). The ends were cut back, 7 bases at V and 0 bases at J, with 15 bases in the middle. The CDR3 region is CSGAGQSYQETQYF. DNA of the CDR3: TGCAGTGGCGCGGGACAGTCATACCAAGAGACCCAGTACTTC.

Only one count was recorded for this clonotype. A much larger clonotype is one base distant, so this may be a read error. The rearrangement links TRBV7-8 to TRBJ1-1; D perhaps matches TRBD1 (5 bases). CDR3 length: 15 amino acids. Germline V gives CDR1 SGHVS, CDR2 FQNEAQ. CDR3 sequence reads: CVSQRGGSWNTEAFF. The CDR3 nucleotides read TGTGTCAGCCAAAGGGGAGGTTCGTGGAACACTGAAGCTTTCTTT.

The V call is TRBV6-1, the J call TRBJ1-1, with 9 bases fitting TRBD1. V was pared by 6 bases and J by 11 bases, with 16 bases of the junction left unmatched. CDR1 and CDR2 from the germline V gene are MNHNS and SASEGT. The CDR3 is 15 residues long. The chain's CDR3 is CASRGGTGRTRRAFF. The CDR3 DNA follows: TGTGCCAGCAGGGGGGGGACAGGGCGAACTCGGAGGGCTTTCTTT.

Sample share makes this clonotype large (0.1 to 1%). This chain uses TRBV7-6 with TRBJ1-5; D is undetermined. CDR3 size: 14 residues. Germline assignment: CDR1 SGHVS and CDR2 FNYEAQ. Between the trimmed V and J ends, which lost 6 bases and 2 bases, there was a span of 11 bases. The CDR3 sequence is CASSAQARNQPQHF. CDR3 nucleotide sequence: TGTGCCAGCAGTGCCCAGGCGCGCAATCAGCCCCAGCATTTT.

By frequency in the sample, this clonotype is medium-sized. The chain combines TRBV15 with TRBJ1-6, with D unclear. Trimming took 5 bases from V and 4 from J, leaving 15 bases between them. The CDR3 is 16 residues long. Germline values: CDR1 LNHNV, CDR2 YYDKDF (reference sequence). CDR3 nucleotides: TGTGCCACCAGCTCCCCCATTGGGTCTTATAATTCACCCCTCCACTTT. Translated, it gives CATSSPIGSYNSPLHF.

By proportion, this clonotype is medium-sized. V usage is TRBV20-1 and J usage is TRBJ2-7, with D possibly matching TRBD1 (6 bases). From germline, CDR1 is DFQATT and CDR2 SNEGSKA (reference sequence). Trimming pared 0 bases from V and 1 base from J, leaving 10 bases between. The CDR3 is 14 amino acids. CDR3 sequence: CSARDPGQSYEQYF. The CDR3 DNA is TGCAGTGCTAGAGACCCCGGACAGTCCTACGAGCAGTACTTC.